The sequence of this T cell receptor (beta chain) was determined in a study of PD-L1 blockade in urothelial cancer. Study-level information: Patients with male sex and bladder-origin urothelial cancer accounted for about 85% of the roughly 30 enrolled. Analysis of the blood was performed 3 weeks (second dose) and 6 weeks after treatment start.

The CDR3 loop spans 14 amino acids. Per the germline V gene, CDR1 is MGHRA and CDR2 is YSYEKL. Trimming cost V 1 base and J 11 bases, with 17 bases left between them. Each PCR received spiked synthetic TCR analog templates. Clones were sequenced by immunoSEQ multiplex PCR, and TCRdb holds only the in-frame ones, with some missing. The data show around 79,000 clones, about 82% seen once. Documented time point: pretreatment peripheral blood. Each individual provided 1 to 8 samples (taken pretreatment and on-treatment). The chain employs TRBV4-1 and TRBJ1-1, with a tentative D call TRBD1 (5 bases). Sequenced material: PBMCs, taken around atezolizumab (anti-PD-L1) treatment. The receptor comes from a man aged 40-49 years with urothelial cancer. The CDR3, as DNA: TGCGCCAGCAGCCAAGGGGGGGGACTCCTAGGGGCTTTCTTT. This translates into CASSQGGGLLGAFF.